This T cell receptor (beta chain) was observed in a study of T-cell reconstitution after alpha-beta-depleted transplantation in children. CDR1 SGHAT and CDR2 FQNNGV come from the germline V gene. This CDR3 has 17 amino acids. V lost 3 bases and J lost 7; bases outside the gene matches: 10. This clonotype was recorded at least ten times. The authors prepared the TCRbeta library with unique molecular identifiers. TCRdb analysed the PCR reads with MiXCR anew, one entry per CDR3 protein. The sample has tens of thousands of distinct CDR3 sequences; under 8% are singletons. This chain connects TRBV11-2 to TRBJ2-1; TRBD1 matches at 12 bases. The TCR sequence derives from a male patient younger than 18 who had a stem cell transplant for acute myeloid leukemia, so the T cells may come from the graft donor. The specimen was PBMCs, mostly from graft donor cells, collected 180 days after TCRalphabeta/CD19-depleted stem cell transplant. The CDR3 here is CASSFATRDRGRNEQFF. The CDR3, as DNA: TGTGCCAGCAGCTTCGCTACCCGGGACAGGGGGCGGAATGAGCAGTTCTTC.